Each of the 17 T cell receptor beta chains below was sequenced from the same sample in a study of OX40 agonist ivuxolimab in advanced cancers. Generated by immunoSEQ multiplex PCR, the TCRdb table keeps only in-frame clones and is missing some. Of 50,000 or so clones detected, about 83% appear once; the ten largest clones hold approximately 4.2%. The source material was CD4+ or CD8+ T cells sorted from blood, sampled in a trial of the OX40 agonist ivuxolimab. These receptors came from an adult with an advanced solid tumor such as melanoma, head and neck, liver or kidney cancer.

The V gene is TRBV6-6, the J gene TRBJ1-1; D remains ambiguous. CDR1 MNHNY and CDR2 SVGAGI come from the germline V gene (reference sequence). Between the trimmed V and J ends, which lost 3 bases and 0 bases, there was a span of 8 bases. This CDR3 comprises 14 residues. The CDR3 reads CASSYRQLNTEAFF. Here the CDR3 DNA reads TGTGCCAGCAGTTATAGGCAGCTGAACACTGAAGCTTTCTTT.

The genes are TRBV9 and TRBJ2-1, with 13 bases aligning to TRBD2. CDR1 is SGDLS and CDR2 is YYNGEE in the germline V gene. The trim removed 5 bases at V and 7 bases at J, leaving 12 bases unmatched. This CDR3 region has 17 residues. CDR3 bases: TGTGCCAGCAGTCCGACTTCCGGGACTAGCGGGACAAATGAGCAGTTCTTC. Translated: CASSPTSGTSGTNEQFF.

J is TRBJ2-3 and V is TRBV10-1; D gene unclear. The CDR3 consists of 11 residues. Germline V gene sequence: CDR1 WNHNN, CDR2 SYGVQD (reference sequence). The V end was cut by 8 bases, the J end by 1 base, with 4 bases between. CDR3 loop: CASGGTDTQYF. For the CDR3, the DNA is TGCGCCAGCGGGGGCACAGATACGCAGTATTTT.

The chain uses TRBV10-2 and TRBJ2-7, with 12 bases identical to TRBD2. The junction had 4 bases not matched to a gene; V was cut back by 5 bases and J by 5 bases. CDR3 length: 14 residues. CDR1 and CDR2 (germline): WSHSY, SAAADI. This chain's CDR3 is CASSMTSGRDEQYF. As DNA, the CDR3 is TGCGCCAGCAGTATGACTAGCGGGAGAGACGAGCAGTACTTC.

This chain uses TRBV4-3 with TRBJ2-7, with TRBD1 as a possible D gene (5 bases). CDR3 length equals 15 residues. Germline V gives CDR1 LGHNA, CDR2 YSLEER. Trimming removed 1 base at V and 2 bases at J, with 12 bases between. Here the CDR3 DNA reads TGCGCCAGCAGCCAAGGAGTAGGGGCAACCTACGAGCAGTACTTC. This gives the protein CASSQGVGATYEQYF.

V and J are TRBV5-6 and TRBJ1-5, with D unclear. In germline, CDR1 is SGHDT, CDR2 YYEEEE. Trimming took off 7 bases at V and 5 bases at J, with 16 bases between the two ends. The CDR3 spans 14 residues. CDR3 sequence: CASSILGRDQPQHF. DNA of the CDR3: TGTGCCAGCTCCATACTCGGTCGAGATCAGCCCCAGCATTTT.

This clone was found once. The chain joins TRBV10-3 to TRBJ2-1, with D perhaps TRBD1 (7 bases). V was clipped by 7 bases and J by 3 bases, with 19 bases between them. The CDR3 is made up of 16 amino acids. Germline values: CDR1 ENHRY, CDR2 SYGVKD. In nucleotides, the CDR3 is TGTGCCATCAAAGGGACAGCTAGCGATTACTACAATGAGCAGTTCTTC. It yields the protein CAIKGTASDYYNEQFF.

This clone was picked up a small number of times. V and J are TRBV6-1 and TRBJ1-2; no reliable D call. Trimming left V 2 bases short and J 6 bases short, with 16 bases between. The CDR3 totals 15 residues. CDR1 and CDR2 (germline): MNHNS, SASEGT. The CDR3 nucleotides read TGTGCCAGCAGTGAATTCGGCGCCGAGTCCGATGGCTACACCTTC. Translated: CASSEFGAESDGYTF.

This clone was observed a single time. The chain uses TRBV5-4 and TRBJ2-5, with D possibly TRBD2 on 5 matching bases. Trimming stripped 0 bases from V and 1 base from J, with 7 bases between. CDR3 length: 14 amino acids. The germline V gene encodes CDR1 SGHNT and CDR2 YYREEE (reference sequence). The CDR3 is CASSLAGVQETQYF. CDR3 nucleotide sequence: TGTGCCAGCAGCTTGGCCGGGGTCCAAGAGACCCAGTACTTC.

The chain couples TRBV4-1 to TRBJ1-2; no clear D gene. This CDR3 is built from 13 residues. Looked up from germline, CDR1 is MGHRA and CDR2 is YSYEKL. Trimming removed 2 bases at V and 2 bases at J, with 6 bases between. CDR3: CASSQPGNYGYTF. CDR3 coding DNA: TGCGCCAGCAGCCAACCTGGCAACTATGGCTACACCTTC.

This clone appeared once. The gene calls are TRBV5-1 and TRBJ2-1, with no clear D. Per germline, CDR1 SGHRS and CDR2 YFSETQ. The V end was cut by 1 base, the J end by 9 bases, with 8 bases between. This CDR3 is 12 amino acids long. The CDR3 sequence is CASSLMWGEQFF. The CDR3 DNA is TGCGCCAGCAGCTTGATGTGGGGTGAGCAGTTCTTC.

This chain links TRBV6-5 with TRBJ1-2; D is uncertain. CDR3 size: 13 residues. V was trimmed by 2 bases and J by 8 bases, leaving 12 bases between them. The germline V gene encodes CDR1 MNHEY and CDR2 SVGAGI. For the CDR3, the DNA is TGTGCCAGCAGTTACGGCCAAACGCGGGGCTACACCTTC. It is translated as CASSYGQTRGYTF.

The chain couples TRBV18 to TRBJ1-4, with D possibly matching TRBD1 (5 bases). Germline-derived CDR1 and CDR2 are KGHSH and LQKENI. The germline V and J ends were trimmed by 4 bases and 6 bases, with 12 bases remaining between them. The CDR3 spans 14 residues. The DNA of the CDR3 is TGTGCCAGCTCACAATGGGACGGGGATGAAAAACTGTTTTTT. Amino acid sequence: CASSQWDGDEKLFF.

This chain uses TRBV5-4 with TRBJ2-1, with TRBD2 identical over 7 bases. This CDR3 is 13 amino acids long. V was clipped by 2 bases and J by 5 bases; unmatched bases: 1. The V gene's germline CDR1 is SGHNT and CDR2 YYREEE (reference sequence). CDR3 amino acids: CASSFGGDNEQFF. CDR3 coding DNA: TGTGCCAGCAGCTTTGGGGGGGACAATGAGCAGTTCTTC.

The genes are TRBV6-1 and TRBJ2-3; the match to TRBD2 covers 9 bases. This CDR3 contains 14 residues. Germline lookup yields CDR1 MNHNS and CDR2 SASEGT. V lost 8 bases to trimming and J lost 5 bases; unmatched junction nucleotides: 8. In DNA form, the CDR3 reads TGTGCCAGCTCCTGGCGGGGGGGCCGAGATACGCAGTATTTT. The encoded protein is CASSWRGGRDTQYF.

The rearrangement links TRBV5-1 to TRBJ2-5; D not resolved. CDR3 length equals 15 residues. Germline-derived CDR1 and CDR2 are SGHRS and YFSETQ. V dropped 0 bases and J dropped 7 bases, with 16 bases sitting between them. Here the CDR3 reads CASSLDGLGVGTQYF. CDR3 coding DNA: TGCGCCAGCAGCTTGGATGGGCTGGGTGTGGGGACCCAGTACTTC. The complete variable domain, with remaining parts taken from reference TRBV5-1 and TRBJ2-5, reads KAGVTQTPRYLIKTRGQQVTLSCSPISGHRSVSWYQQTPGQGLQFLFEYFSETQRNKGNFPGRFSGRQFSNSRSEMNVSTLELGDSALYLCASSLDGLGVGTQYFGPGTRLLVL.

The chain is built from TRBV28 and TRBJ2-3; 7 nucleotides line up with TRBD2. After removal of 6 bases from V and 2 bases from J, the junction contained 11 bases not matched to a gene. Germline CDR1 reads MDHEN; CDR2 reads SYDVKM. The length of the CDR3 is 16 residues. The CDR3 DNA reads TGTGCCAGCAGCCCCGGGGAGGGGAGAATCACAGATACGCAGTATTTT. Residues: CASSPGEGRITDTQYF. The variable domain in full, with the rest retrieved from reference TRBV28 and TRBJ2-3, is DVKVTQSSRYLVKRTGEKVFLECVQDMDHENMFWYRQDPGLGLRLIYFSYDVKMKEKGDIPEGYSVSREKKERFSLILESASTNQTSMYLCASSPGEGRITDTQYFGPGTRLTVL.